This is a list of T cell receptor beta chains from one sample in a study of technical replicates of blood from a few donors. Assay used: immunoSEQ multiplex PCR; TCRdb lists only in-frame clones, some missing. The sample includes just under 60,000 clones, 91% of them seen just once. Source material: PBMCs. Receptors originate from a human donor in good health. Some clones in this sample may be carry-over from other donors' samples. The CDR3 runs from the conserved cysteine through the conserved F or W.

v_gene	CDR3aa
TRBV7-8	CASSPRLAETQYF
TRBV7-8	CASRRGVWETQYF
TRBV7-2	CASSLEPGISSYEQYF
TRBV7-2	CASSLGPSQETQYF
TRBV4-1	CASSQDRTYEQYF
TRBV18	CASSTTATNEKLFF
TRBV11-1	CASSLSGFNNSPLHF
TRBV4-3	CASSQTTTPERGYTF
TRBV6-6	CASSYVRAGNIQYF
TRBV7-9	CASSLASGREETQYF
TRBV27	CASSLGLLTEAFF
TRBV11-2	CASSLAGRGLFF
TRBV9	CASSDPGALETQYF
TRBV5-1	CASSLRPGGPDTQYF
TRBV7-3	CASSTGTGETQYF
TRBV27	CASSFRGTGSTGELFF
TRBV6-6	CASSVTGFYSPLHF
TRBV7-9	CASSLALWAVDEQFF
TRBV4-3	CASSQDPGSGGRGYTF
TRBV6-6	CASSQDYGYTF
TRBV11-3	CASSPAYGTGELFF
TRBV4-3	CASSQDASGPYEQYF
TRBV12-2	CASRLVGLLAPTDTQYF
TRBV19	CASTGQTNEQFF
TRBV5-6	CASSFPRGTSEQFF
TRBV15	CATSRERDSGANVLTF
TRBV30	CAWARGWGTEAFF
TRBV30	CAWSTGSWNEQFF
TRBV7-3	CASSPGQGAYEQYF
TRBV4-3	CASSQDGGVGYGYTF
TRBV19	CASSIWSPAGEKLFF
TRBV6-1	CASSATTGGRNSPLHF
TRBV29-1	CSARLRGAKNIQYF
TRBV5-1	CASSLAPGSYEQYF
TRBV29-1	CSVQAGGYEQYF
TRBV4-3	CASSQEVAAGSSYEQYF
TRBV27	CASSYEDRSSPLHF
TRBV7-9	CASSSWSSGGQEFF
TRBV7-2	CASSPGGAGGGQPQHF
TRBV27	CASSLSYLLSPSTGELFF
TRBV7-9	CASSPGGGQFF
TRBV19	CASKRQGDLDEQYF
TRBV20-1	CSASSRRQLHF
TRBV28	CASSPHNSGANVLTF
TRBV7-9	CASSLGGGLAGTGANVLTF